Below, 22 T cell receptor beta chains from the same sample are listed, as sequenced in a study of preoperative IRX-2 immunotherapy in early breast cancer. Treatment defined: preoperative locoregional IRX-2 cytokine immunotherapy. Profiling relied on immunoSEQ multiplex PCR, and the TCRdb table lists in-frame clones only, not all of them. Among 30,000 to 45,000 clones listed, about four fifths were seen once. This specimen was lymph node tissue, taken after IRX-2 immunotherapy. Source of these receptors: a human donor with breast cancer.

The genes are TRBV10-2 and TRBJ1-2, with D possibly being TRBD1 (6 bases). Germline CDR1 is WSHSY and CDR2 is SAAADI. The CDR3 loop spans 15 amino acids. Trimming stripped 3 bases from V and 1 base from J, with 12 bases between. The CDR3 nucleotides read TGCGCCAGCAGTGAACGGACAGCTCTTAACTATGGCTACACCTTC. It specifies CASSERTALNYGYTF.

In DNA form, the CDR3 reads TGTGCCAGCAGCTTCGACAGCTCCTATAATTCACCCCTCCACTTT. It is translated as CASSFDSSYNSPLHF. V gene TRBV28 combines with J gene TRBJ1-6, with D possibly matching TRBD1 (5 bases). This CDR3 spans 15 amino acids. Trimming took 6 bases from V and 0 from J, leaving 9 bases between them. CDR1 and CDR2 from the germline V gene are MDHEN and SYDVKM. The full variable domain, rest sourced from reference TRBV28 and TRBJ1-6, is DVKVTQSSRYLVKRTGEKVFLECVQDMDHENMFWYRQDPGLGLRLIYFSYDVKMKEKGDIPEGYSVSREKKERFSLILESASTNQTSMYLCASSFDSSYNSPLHFGNGTRLTVT.

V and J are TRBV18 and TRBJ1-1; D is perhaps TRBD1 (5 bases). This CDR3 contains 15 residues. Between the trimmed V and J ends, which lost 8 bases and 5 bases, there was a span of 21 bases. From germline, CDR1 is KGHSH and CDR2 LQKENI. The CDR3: CASASTQGSGTEAFF. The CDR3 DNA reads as TGTGCCAGCGCCAGTACCCAGGGTTCAGGAACTGAAGCTTTCTTT.

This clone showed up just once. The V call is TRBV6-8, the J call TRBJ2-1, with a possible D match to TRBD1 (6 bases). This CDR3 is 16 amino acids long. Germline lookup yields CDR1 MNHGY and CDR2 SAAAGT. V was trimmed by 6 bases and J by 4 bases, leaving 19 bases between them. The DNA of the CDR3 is TGTGCCAGCAGCGAGCCCCTGACAGGAGAGTACAATGAGCAGTTCTTC. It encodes CASSEPLTGEYNEQFF.

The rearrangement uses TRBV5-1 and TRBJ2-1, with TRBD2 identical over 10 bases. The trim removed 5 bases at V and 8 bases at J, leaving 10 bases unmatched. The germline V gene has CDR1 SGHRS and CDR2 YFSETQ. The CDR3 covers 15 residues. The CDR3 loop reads CASRTLAGDNDEQFF. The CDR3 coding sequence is TGCGCCAGCAGGACCCTAGCGGGGGACAACGATGAGCAGTTCTTC.

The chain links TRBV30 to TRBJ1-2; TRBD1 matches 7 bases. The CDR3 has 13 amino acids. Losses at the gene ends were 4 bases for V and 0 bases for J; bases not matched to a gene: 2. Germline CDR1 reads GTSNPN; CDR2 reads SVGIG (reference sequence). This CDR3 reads CAWNRGPNYGYTF. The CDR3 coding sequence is TGTGCCTGGAATAGGGGGCCTAACTATGGCTACACCTTC.

This CDR3 is CASSNRDGISGYTF. CDR3 nucleotide sequence: TGTGCCAGCAGCAACCGGGACGGGATTAGTGGCTACACCTTC. The chain recombines TRBV11-3 with TRBJ1-2, with a possible D match to TRBD1 (5 bases). Trimming left V 5 bases short and J 7 bases short, with 17 bases between. Germline CDR1 SGHNT, CDR2 YENEEA. The CDR3 is 14 residues long.

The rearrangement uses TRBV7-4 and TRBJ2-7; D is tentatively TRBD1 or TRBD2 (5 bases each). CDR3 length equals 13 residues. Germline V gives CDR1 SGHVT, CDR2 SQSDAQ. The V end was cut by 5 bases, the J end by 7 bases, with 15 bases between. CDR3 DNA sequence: TGTGCCAGCAGCCCGACAGCTACGGGAGAGCAGTACTTC. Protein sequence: CASSPTATGEQYF.

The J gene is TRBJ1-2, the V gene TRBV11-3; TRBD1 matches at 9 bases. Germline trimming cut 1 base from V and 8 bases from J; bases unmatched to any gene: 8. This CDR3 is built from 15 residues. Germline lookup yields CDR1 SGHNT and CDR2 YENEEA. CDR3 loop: CASSLGGQGLLGYTF. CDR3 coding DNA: TGTGCCAGCAGCTTAGGGGGACAGGGACTATTAGGCTACACCTTC.

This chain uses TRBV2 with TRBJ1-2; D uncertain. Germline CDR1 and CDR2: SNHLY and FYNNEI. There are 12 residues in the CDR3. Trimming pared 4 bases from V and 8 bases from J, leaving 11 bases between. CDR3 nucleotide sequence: TGTGCCAGCAGTGGTCTGGGTAGCGGCTACACCTTC. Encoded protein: CASSGLGSGYTF.

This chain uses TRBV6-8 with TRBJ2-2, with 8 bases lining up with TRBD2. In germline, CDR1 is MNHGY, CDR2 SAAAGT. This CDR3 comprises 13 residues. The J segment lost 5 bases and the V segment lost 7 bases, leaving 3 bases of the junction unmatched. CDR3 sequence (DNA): TGTGCCAGCAAAGAGCGGGGGACCGGGGAGCTGTTTTTT. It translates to CASKERGTGELFF.

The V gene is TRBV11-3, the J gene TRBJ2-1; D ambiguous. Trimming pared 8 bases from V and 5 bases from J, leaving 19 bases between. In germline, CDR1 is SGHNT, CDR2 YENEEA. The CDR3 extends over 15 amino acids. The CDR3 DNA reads TGTGCCAGCTTCGTTTGGTTGGGCGATGACAATGAGCAGTTCTTC. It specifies CASFVWLGDDNEQFF. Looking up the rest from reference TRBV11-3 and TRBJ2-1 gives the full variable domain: EAGVVQSPRYKIIEKKQPVAFWCNPISGHNTLYWYLQNLGQGPELLIRYENEEAVDDSQLPKDRFSAERLKGVDSTLKIQPAELGDSAVYLCASFVWLGDDNEQFFGPGTRLTVL.

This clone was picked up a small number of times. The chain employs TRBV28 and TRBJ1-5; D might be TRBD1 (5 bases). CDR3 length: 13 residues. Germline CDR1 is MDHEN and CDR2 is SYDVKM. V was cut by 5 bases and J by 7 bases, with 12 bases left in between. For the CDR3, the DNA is TGTGCCAGCAGTGCTCCAGGGCCCCAGCCCCAGCATTTT. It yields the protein CASSAPGPQPQHF.

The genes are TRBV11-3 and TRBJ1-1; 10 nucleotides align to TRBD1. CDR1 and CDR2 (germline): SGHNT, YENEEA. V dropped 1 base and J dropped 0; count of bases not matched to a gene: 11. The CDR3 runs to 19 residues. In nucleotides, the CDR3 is TGTGCCAGCAGCTTAGGTTCGGGACAGGGGACTGATATGAACACTGAAGCTTTCTTT. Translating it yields CASSLGSGQGTDMNTEAFF.

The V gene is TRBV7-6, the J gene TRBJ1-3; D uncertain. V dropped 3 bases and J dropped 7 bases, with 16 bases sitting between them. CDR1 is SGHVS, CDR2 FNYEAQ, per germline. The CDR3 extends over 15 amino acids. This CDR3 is CASSLGSSDSNTIYF. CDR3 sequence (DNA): TGTGCCAGCAGCTTGGGTAGCAGTGACTCGAACACCATATATTTT.

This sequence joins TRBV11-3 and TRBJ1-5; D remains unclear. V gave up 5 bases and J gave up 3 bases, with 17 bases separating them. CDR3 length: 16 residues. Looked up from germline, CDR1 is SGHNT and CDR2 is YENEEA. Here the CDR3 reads CASSRPGYPSNQPQHF. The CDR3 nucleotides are TGTGCCAGCAGCCGTCCGGGTTACCCATCCAATCAGCCCCAGCATTTT.

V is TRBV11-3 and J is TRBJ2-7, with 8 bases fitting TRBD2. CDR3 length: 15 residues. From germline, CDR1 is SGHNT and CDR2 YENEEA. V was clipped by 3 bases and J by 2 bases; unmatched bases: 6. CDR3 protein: CASSFGLAGTYEQYF. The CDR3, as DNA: TGTGCCAGCAGCTTCGGACTAGCAGGAACCTACGAGCAGTACTTC.

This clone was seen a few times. The DNA for the CDR3 is TGTGCCAGCAGCCGACAGGGTCAGGACTATGGCTACACCTTC. Translation gives CASSRQGQDYGYTF. The V call is TRBV11-3, the J call TRBJ1-2; 7 bases fit TRBD1. This CDR3 is 14 amino acids long. The V and J ends lost 5 bases and 3 bases, in that order; junction bases with no gene match: 6. CDR1 and CDR2 (germline): SGHNT, YENEEA.

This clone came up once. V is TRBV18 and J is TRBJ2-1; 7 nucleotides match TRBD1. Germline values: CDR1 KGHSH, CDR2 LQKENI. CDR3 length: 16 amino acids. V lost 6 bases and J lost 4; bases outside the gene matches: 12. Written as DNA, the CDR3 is TGTGCCAGCTCCCGCCCGTCAGGGGGTCGATACAATGAGCAGTTCTTC. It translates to CASSRPSGGRYNEQFF.

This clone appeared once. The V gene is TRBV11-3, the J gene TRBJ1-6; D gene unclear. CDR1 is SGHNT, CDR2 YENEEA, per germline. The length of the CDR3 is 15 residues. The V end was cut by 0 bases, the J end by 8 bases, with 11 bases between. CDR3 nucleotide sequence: TGTGCCAGCAGCTTAGATCCAGCGGTTGATTCACCCCTCCACTTT. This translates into CASSLDPAVDSPLHF.

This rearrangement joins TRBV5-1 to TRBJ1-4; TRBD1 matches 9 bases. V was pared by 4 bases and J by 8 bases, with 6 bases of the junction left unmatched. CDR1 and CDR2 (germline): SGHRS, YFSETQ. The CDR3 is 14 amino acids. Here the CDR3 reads CASSVTGGQEKLFF. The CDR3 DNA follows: TGCGCCAGCAGCGTGACAGGGGGTCAGGAAAAACTGTTTTTT.

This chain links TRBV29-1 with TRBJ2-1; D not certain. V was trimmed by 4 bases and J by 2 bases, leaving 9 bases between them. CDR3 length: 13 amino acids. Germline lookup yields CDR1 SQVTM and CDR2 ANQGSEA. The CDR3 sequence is CSVASATYNEQFF. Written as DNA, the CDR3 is TGCAGCGTTGCGAGCGCTACCTACAATGAGCAGTTCTTC.